The clone carrying this T cell receptor beta chain has more than one count but fewer than ten. Its antigen is currently unknown. Unique molecular identifiers were incorporated into the prepared TCRbeta library. TCRdb processed the PCR reads anew with MiXCR; each CDR3 protein has one entry. The repertoire holds about 580,000 distinct CDR3 sequences, with 20% to 30% as singletons. This entry is derived from a study of T-cell reconstitution after alpha-beta-depleted transplantation in children. Study-wide points: At day 60, the high TCRbeta diversity found in some patients originated from recipient T cells and thymic progenitors that had survived. Reportedly, only several hundred clones from non-depleted graft cells drove alpha-beta T-cell counts at about two months. Newly made T cells mostly supplied T-cell counts and diversity one year after transplant.

Trimming stripped 5 bases from V and 5 bases from J, with 5 bases between. This CDR3 is 11 amino acids long. Germline values: CDR1 SGHRS, CDR2 YFSETQ. This clonotype was obtained from a boy younger than two with Wiskott-Aldrich syndrome, due to receive a stem cell transplant. This chain joins TRBV5-1 and TRBJ2-1, with D unresolved. The source was PBMCs, collected before TCRalphabeta/CD19-depleted stem cell transplant. The CDR3 coding sequence is TGCGCCAGCAGGACTGACAATGAGCAGTTCTTC. Amino acids: CASRTDNEQFF.